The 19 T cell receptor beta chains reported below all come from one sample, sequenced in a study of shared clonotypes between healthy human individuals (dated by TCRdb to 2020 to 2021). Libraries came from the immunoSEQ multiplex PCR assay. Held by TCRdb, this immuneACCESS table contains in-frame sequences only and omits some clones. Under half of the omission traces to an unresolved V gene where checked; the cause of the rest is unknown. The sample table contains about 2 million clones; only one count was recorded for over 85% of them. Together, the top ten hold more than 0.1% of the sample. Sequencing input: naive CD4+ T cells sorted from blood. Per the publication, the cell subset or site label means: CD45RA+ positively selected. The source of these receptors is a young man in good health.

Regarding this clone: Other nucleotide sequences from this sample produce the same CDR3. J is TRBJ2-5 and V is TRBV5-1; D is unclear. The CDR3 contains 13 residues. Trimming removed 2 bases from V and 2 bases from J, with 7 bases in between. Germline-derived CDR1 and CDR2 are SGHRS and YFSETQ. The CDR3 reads CASSLGRQETQYF. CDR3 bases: TGCGCCAGCAGCTTAGGACGACAAGAGACCCAGTACTTC.

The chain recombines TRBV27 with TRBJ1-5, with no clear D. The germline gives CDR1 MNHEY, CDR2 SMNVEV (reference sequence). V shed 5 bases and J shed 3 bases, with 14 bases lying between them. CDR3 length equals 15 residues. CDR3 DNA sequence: TGTGCCAGCAGTAGAACCCGGGCAGACAATCAGCCCCAGCATTTT. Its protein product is CASSRTRADNQPQHF.

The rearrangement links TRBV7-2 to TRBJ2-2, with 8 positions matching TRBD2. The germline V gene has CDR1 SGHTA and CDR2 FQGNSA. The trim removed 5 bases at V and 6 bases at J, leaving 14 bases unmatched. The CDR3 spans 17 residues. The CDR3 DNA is TGTGCCAGCAGCCTACTCTCCACCCTCGGGGGGGCCGGGGAGCTGTTTTTT. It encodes CASSLLSTLGGAGELFF.

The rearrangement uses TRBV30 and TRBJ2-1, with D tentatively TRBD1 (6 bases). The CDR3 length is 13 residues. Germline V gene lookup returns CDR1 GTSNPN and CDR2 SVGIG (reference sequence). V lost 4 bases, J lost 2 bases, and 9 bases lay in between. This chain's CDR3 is CAWKQGPYNEQFF. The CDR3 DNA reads TGTGCCTGGAAACAGGGTCCCTACAATGAGCAGTTCTTC.

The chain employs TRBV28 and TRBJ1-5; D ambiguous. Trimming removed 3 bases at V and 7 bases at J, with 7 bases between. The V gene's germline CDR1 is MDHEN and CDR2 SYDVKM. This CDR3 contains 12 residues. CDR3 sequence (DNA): TGTGCCAGCAGTTTCTTACAGCAGCCCCAGCATTTT. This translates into CASSFLQQPQHF.

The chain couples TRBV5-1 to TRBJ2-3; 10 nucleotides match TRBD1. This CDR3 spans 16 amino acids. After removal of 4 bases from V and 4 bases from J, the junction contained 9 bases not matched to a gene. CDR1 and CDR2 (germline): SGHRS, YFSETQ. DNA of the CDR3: TGCGCCAGCAGCCCCAGACAGGGGGCGAGGCCAGATACGCAGTATTTT. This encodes CASSPRQGARPDTQYF.

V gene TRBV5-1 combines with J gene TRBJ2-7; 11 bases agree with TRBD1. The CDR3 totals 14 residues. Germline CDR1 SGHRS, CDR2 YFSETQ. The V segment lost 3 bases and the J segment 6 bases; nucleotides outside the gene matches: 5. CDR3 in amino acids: CASSYGQGAGEQYF. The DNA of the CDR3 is TGCGCCAGCAGCTACGGACAGGGGGCTGGCGAGCAGTACTTC. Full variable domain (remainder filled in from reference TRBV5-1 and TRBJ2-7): KAGVTQTPRYLIKTRGQQVTLSCSPISGHRSVSWYQQTPGQGLQFLFEYFSETQRNKGNFPGRFSGRQFSNSRSEMNVSTLELGDSALYLCASSYGQGAGEQYFGPGTRLTVT.

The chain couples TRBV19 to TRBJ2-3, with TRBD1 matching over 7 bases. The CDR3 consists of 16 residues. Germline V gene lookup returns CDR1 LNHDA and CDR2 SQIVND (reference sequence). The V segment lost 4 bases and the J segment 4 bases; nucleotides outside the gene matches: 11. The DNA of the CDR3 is TGTGCCAGTAGTACCGGTCGACAGGGTCGGGCAGATACGCAGTATTTT. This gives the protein CASSTGRQGRADTQYF.

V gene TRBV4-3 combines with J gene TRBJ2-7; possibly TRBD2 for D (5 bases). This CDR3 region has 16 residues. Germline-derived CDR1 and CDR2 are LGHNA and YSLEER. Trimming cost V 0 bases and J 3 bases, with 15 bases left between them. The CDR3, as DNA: TGCGCCAGCAGCCAAGATTGGGCAGCGGACGGCTACGAGCAGTACTTC. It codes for CASSQDWAADGYEQYF.

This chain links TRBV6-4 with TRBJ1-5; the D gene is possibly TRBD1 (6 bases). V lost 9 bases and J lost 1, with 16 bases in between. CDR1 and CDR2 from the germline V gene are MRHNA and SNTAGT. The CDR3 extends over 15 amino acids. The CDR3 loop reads CARAWGGASNQPQHF. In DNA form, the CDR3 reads TGTGCCAGAGCCTGGGGGGGCGCGAGCAATCAGCCCCAGCATTTT.

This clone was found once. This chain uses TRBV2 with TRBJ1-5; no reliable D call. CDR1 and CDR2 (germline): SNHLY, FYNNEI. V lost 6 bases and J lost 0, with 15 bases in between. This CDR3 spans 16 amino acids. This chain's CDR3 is CASSRHQLYSNQPQHF. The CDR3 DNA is TGTGCCAGCAGCCGACACCAATTGTATAGCAATCAGCCCCAGCATTTT.

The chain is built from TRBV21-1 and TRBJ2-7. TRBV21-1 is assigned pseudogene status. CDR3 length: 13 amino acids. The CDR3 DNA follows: TGTGCCAGCAGCCGTGGAAAGATCTACGAGCAGTACTTC. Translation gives CASSRGKIYEQYF.

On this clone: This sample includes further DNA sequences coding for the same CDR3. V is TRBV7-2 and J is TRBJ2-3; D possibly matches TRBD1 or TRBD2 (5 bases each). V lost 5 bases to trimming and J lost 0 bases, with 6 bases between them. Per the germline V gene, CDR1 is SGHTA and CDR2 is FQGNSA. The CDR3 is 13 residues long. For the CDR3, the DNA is TGTGCCAGCAGCCGGGACAGCACAGATACGCAGTATTTT. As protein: CASSRDSTDTQYF.

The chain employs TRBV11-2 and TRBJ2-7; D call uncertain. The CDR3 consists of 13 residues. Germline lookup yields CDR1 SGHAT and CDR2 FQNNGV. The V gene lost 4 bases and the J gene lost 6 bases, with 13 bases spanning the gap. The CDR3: CASSSLRTSEQYF. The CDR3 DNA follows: TGTGCCAGCAGCTCCCTACGTACAAGCGAGCAGTACTTC.

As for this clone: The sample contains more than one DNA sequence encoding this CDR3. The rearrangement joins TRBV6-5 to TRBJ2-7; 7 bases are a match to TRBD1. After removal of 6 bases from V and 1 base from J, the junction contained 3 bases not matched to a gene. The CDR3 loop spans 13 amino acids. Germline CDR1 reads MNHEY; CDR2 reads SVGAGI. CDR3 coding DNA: TGTGCCAGCAGCCGCAGGGGGTCCTACGAGCAGTACTTC. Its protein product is CASSRRGSYEQYF.

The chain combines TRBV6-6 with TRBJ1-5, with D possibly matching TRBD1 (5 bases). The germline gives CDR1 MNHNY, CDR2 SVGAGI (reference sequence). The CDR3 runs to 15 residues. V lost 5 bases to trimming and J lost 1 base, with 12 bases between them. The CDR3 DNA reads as TGTGCCAGCAGTCCCCAGTGGGGGAGCAATCAGCCCCAGCATTTT. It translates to CASSPQWGSNQPQHF.

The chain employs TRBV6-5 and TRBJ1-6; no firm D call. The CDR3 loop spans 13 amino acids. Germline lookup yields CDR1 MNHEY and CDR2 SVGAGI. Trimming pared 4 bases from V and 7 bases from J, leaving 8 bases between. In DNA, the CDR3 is TGTGCCAGCAGTTTCACCACCAATTCACCCCTCCACTTT. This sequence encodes CASSFTTNSPLHF.

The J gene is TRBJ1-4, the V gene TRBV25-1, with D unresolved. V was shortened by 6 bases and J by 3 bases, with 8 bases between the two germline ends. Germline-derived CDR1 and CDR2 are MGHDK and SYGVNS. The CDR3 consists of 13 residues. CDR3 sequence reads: CASRMDPNEKLFF. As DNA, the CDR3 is TGTGCCAGCAGAATGGACCCTAATGAAAAACTGTTTTTT.

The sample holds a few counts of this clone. Written as DNA, the CDR3 is TGTGCCAGCAGTCCCTCCTTGACAGGGCGAGGCTACACCTTC. Its protein is CASSPSLTGRGYTF. The rearrangement joins TRBV27 to TRBJ1-2; TRBD1 matches 7 bases. Germline CDR1 reads MNHEY; CDR2 reads SMNVEV (reference sequence). Trimming cost V 5 bases and J 8 bases; bases outside gene matches: 11. This CDR3 comprises 14 residues.